One and the same sample provided the 22 T cell receptor beta chains below, sequenced in a study of blood T cell repertoires in COVID-19. Some clones are missing from TCRdb's copy, which holds only in-frame ones; the method was immunoSEQ multiplex PCR. This table holds over 200,000 clones, more than 65% found once. The sample comprised peripheral blood. The receptors were gathered from a man in his fifties or sixties with active or convalescent COVID-19.

This chain links TRBV6-4 with TRBJ2-4; D is perhaps TRBD1 (6 bases). Between the trimmed V and J ends, which lost 2 bases and 0 bases, there was a span of 17 bases. Germline V CDR1 and CDR2: MRHNA, SNTAGT. The CDR3 covers 18 residues. CDR3 residues: CASSDPTDSFLAKNIQYF. CDR3 DNA sequence: TGTGCCAGCAGTGACCCCACGGACAGCTTCTTAGCCAAAAACATTCAGTACTTC.

The chain uses TRBV30 and TRBJ1-1; D not certain. The CDR3 is 11 residues long. The V gene's germline CDR1 is GTSNPN and CDR2 SVGIG (reference sequence). Trimming pared 3 bases from V and 2 bases from J, leaving 4 bases between. The CDR3 nucleotides are TGTGCCTGGAGATCAAACACTGAAGCTTTCTTT. Protein sequence: CAWRSNTEAFF.

This clone was detected only a few times. The rearrangement links TRBV6-1 to TRBJ2-1; D is uncertain. V dropped 0 bases and J dropped 3 bases, with 3 bases sitting between them. CDR3 length: 13 residues. Germline CDR1 MNHNS, CDR2 SASEGT. In nucleotides, the CDR3 is TGTGCCAGCAGTGAAGCCCACTACAATGAGCAGTTCTTC. This translates into CASSEAHYNEQFF.

The rearrangement links TRBV29-1 to TRBJ2-7; weak D call: TRBD2 (5 bases). The V end lost 4 bases, the J end lost 0 bases, and 10 bases lay between the germline ends. There are 13 residues in the CDR3. From germline, CDR1 is SQVTM and CDR2 ANQGSEA. This CDR3 is CSVGGSGSYEQYF. For the CDR3, the DNA is TGCAGCGTTGGCGGGTCCGGCTCCTACGAGCAGTACTTC.

The rearrangement links TRBV6-5 to TRBJ2-7; 10 positions agree with TRBD1. Germline V gene sequence: CDR1 MNHEY, CDR2 SVGAGI. This CDR3 is built from 15 residues. The J segment lost 1 base and the V segment lost 5 bases, leaving 5 bases of the junction unmatched. CDR3 DNA: TGTGCCAGCAGTACTAGACAGGGGGCATCCTACGAGCAGTACTTC. Its translation is CASSTRQGASYEQYF.

The chain links TRBV6-5 to TRBJ1-5, with 8 nucleotides matching TRBD1. CDR1 and CDR2 (germline): MNHEY, SVGAGI. The J segment lost 2 bases and the V segment lost 6 bases, leaving 3 bases of the junction unmatched. CDR3 length: 14 residues. The CDR3 DNA reads TGTGCCAGCAGAGACAGGGGCGGCAATCAGCCCCAGCATTTT. It specifies CASRDRGGNQPQHF.

The chain has TRBV25-1 and TRBJ1-5; TRBD1 aligns across 7 bases. The CDR3 runs 15 residues. The junction had 6 bases not matched to a gene; V was cut back by 4 bases and J by 3 bases. Germline V gives CDR1 MGHDK, CDR2 SYGVNS. Here the CDR3 DNA reads TGTGCCAGCAGTGCCACCAGGGGGGCCAATCAGCCCCAGCATTTT. As protein: CASSATRGANQPQHF.

This clone was seen only once. The chain is built from TRBV14 and TRBJ2-7, with TRBD1 matching over 8 bases. The CDR3 length is 14 residues. The germline V gene encodes CDR1 SGHDN and CDR2 FVKESK. V lost 4 bases, J lost 7 bases, and 9 bases stayed unmatched. The DNA for the CDR3 is TGTGCCAGCAGCCCCCAGACAGGGGTTGGGGAGCAGTACTTC. It is translated as CASSPQTGVGEQYF.

The rearrangement links TRBV11-2 to TRBJ2-7; D is unclear. Germline assignment: CDR1 SGHAT and CDR2 FQNNGV. This CDR3 contains 14 residues. V was shortened by 1 base and J by 6 bases, with 13 bases between the two germline ends. CDR3 region: CASSLVGAPAEQYF. The CDR3, as DNA: TGTGCCAGCAGCTTAGTTGGAGCCCCGGCCGAGCAGTACTTC. Together with reference TRBV11-2 and TRBJ2-7, the CDR3 gives the full variable domain: EAGVAQSPRYKIIEKRQSVAFWCNPISGHATLYWYQQILGQGPKLLIQFQNNGVVDDSQLPKDRFSAERLKGVDSTLKIQPAKLEDSAVYLCASSLVGAPAEQYFGPGTRLTVT.

The V and J genes are TRBV5-6 and TRBJ1-1, with D unclear. The CDR3 has 17 residues. CDR1 and CDR2 from the germline V gene are SGHDT and YYEEEE. V shed 4 bases and J shed 0 bases, with 19 bases lying between them. CDR3 protein: CASSPPGLQRMNTEAFF. The DNA of the CDR3 is TGTGCCAGCAGCCCACCCGGTTTACAGCGGATGAACACTGAAGCTTTCTTT.

The chain uses TRBV30 and TRBJ2-7; perhaps TRBD2 as D (6 bases). V was clipped by 3 bases and J by 3 bases, with 24 bases between them. The germline V gene has CDR1 GTSNPN and CDR2 SVGIG (reference sequence). CDR3 length equals 17 residues. CDR3 DNA: TGTGCCTGGAGGGGTCCCCATTTTGCGGGGAGAGACTACGAGCAGTACTTC. The encoded protein is CAWRGPHFAGRDYEQYF.

The chain has TRBV5-6 and TRBJ2-7; 8 positions agree with TRBD1. The CDR3 has 14 residues. Trimming cost V 5 bases and J 6 bases; bases outside gene matches: 10. Germline CDR1 SGHDT, CDR2 YYEEEE. The CDR3 sequence: CASRMTGVFSEQYF. CDR3 DNA: TGTGCCAGCAGGATGACAGGGGTATTCTCCGAGCAGTACTTC.

The genes are TRBV5-1 and TRBJ1-2; the D gene is possibly TRBD1 (5 bases). Germline CDR1 reads SGHRS; CDR2 reads YFSETQ. This CDR3 spans 13 amino acids. Trimming stripped 0 bases from V and 8 bases from J, with 11 bases between. CDR3 sequence: CASSLDGGRGYTF. CDR3 nucleotide sequence: TGCGCCAGCAGCTTGGACGGGGGTCGGGGCTACACCTTC.

The chain employs TRBV5-1 and TRBJ2-5; D is possibly TRBD2 (7 bases). The CDR3 runs to 14 residues. Germline V gene lookup returns CDR1 SGHRS and CDR2 YFSETQ. Trimming left V 2 bases short and J 5 bases short, with 13 bases between. As DNA, the CDR3 is TGCGCCAGCAGCTTCCAGGCGGGGGCGGAGACCCAGTACTTC. It translates to CASSFQAGAETQYF. Drawing the rest from reference TRBV5-1 and TRBJ2-5, the complete variable domain is KAGVTQTPRYLIKTRGQQVTLSCSPISGHRSVSWYQQTPGQGLQFLFEYFSETQRNKGNFPGRFSGRQFSNSRSEMNVSTLELGDSALYLCASSFQAGAETQYFGPGTRLLVL.

This chain uses TRBV10-3 with TRBJ1-1; the D is unclear. Trimming stripped 3 bases from V and 0 bases from J, with 8 bases between. CDR1 and CDR2 (germline): ENHRY, SYGVKD. CDR3 length: 14 amino acids. This CDR3 is CAISDNTMNTEAFF. DNA for the CDR3: TGTGCCATCAGTGACAATACAATGAACACTGAAGCTTTCTTT.

The chain uses TRBV4-2 and TRBJ1-2; D possibly corresponds to TRBD1 (5 bases). Germline-derived CDR1 and CDR2 are LGHNA and YNFKEQ. Trimming removed 1 base from V and 3 bases from J, with 18 bases in between. This CDR3 has 17 amino acids. As DNA, the CDR3 is TGTGCCAGCAGCCAAGCCCCCACGCAGGGCAGGGACTATGGCTACACCTTC. Its translation: CASSQAPTQGRDYGYTF.

This sequence joins TRBV19 and TRBJ1-2, with D unresolved. The germline V and J ends were trimmed by 6 bases and 6 bases, with 20 bases remaining between them. Germline V gene sequence: CDR1 LNHDA, CDR2 SQIVND (reference sequence). CDR3 length: 15 amino acids. The CDR3 region has the DNA TGTGCCAGTAGCCCCTGGGTACAGATAACCCATGGCTACACCTTC. Translation gives CASSPWVQITHGYTF.

The rearrangement joins TRBV5-1 to TRBJ1-1; D is perhaps TRBD1 (6 bases). The ends were cut back, 0 bases at V and 1 base at J, with 7 bases in the middle. There are 14 residues in the CDR3. Looked up from germline, CDR1 is SGHRS and CDR2 is YFSETQ. CDR3 in amino acids: CASSLEQGNTEAFF. DNA of the CDR3: TGCGCCAGCAGCTTGGAACAGGGGAACACTGAAGCTTTCTTT. Supplemented by reference TRBV5-1 and TRBJ1-1, the full variable domain reads KAGVTQTPRYLIKTRGQQVTLSCSPISGHRSVSWYQQTPGQGLQFLFEYFSETQRNKGNFPGRFSGRQFSNSRSEMNVSTLELGDSALYLCASSLEQGNTEAFFGQGTRLTVV.

This clone was found a few times. The chain links TRBV12-3 or TRBV12-4 to TRBJ1-5, with D unresolved. V lost 6 bases, J lost 6 bases, and 9 bases lay in between. The CDR3 has 12 residues. CDR3 loop: CASRAGGQPQHF. The CDR3 nucleotides read TGTGCCAGCAGAGCTGGAGGTCAGCCCCAGCATTTT.

The V and J genes are TRBV28 and TRBJ1-5; 7 bases map to TRBD1. CDR1 MDHEN and CDR2 SYDVKM come from the germline V gene. V dropped 10 bases and J dropped 5; count of bases not matched to a gene: 14. The CDR3 is 15 amino acids. In DNA, the CDR3 is TGTGCCACCACGGGGACAGCCCAATGGTATCAGCCCCAGCATTTT. This gives the protein CATTGTAQWYQPQHF.

The V gene is TRBV6-5, the J gene TRBJ2-1, with D possibly being TRBD2 (5 bases). CDR3 length equals 16 residues. From germline, CDR1 is MNHEY and CDR2 SVGAGI. The germline V and J ends were trimmed by 4 bases and 6 bases, with 19 bases remaining between them. The CDR3 DNA reads TGTGCCAGCAGTTTAGGGTACCTAGCAGACTGCAATGAGCAGTTCTTC. Its protein is CASSLGYLADCNEQFF.

The chain couples TRBV11-3 to TRBJ2-1; maybe TRBD2 (6 bases). The CDR3 consists of 15 residues. Per germline, CDR1 SGHNT and CDR2 YENEEA. V gave up 1 base and J gave up 3 bases, with 10 bases separating them. The CDR3 nucleotides read TGTGCCAGCAGCTTAGGCGGGGAAGTCTACAATGAGCAGTTCTTC. It specifies CASSLGGEVYNEQFF.